This TCR beta chain was recorded in a study of blood T cell repertoires in COVID-19. Study-level background: Collection of acute and convalescent COVID-19 samples took place in the United States, Italy and Spain. T cells, B-cell-depleted T cells, or PBMCs supplied cDNA or gDNA.

Per the study methods: Reference gene primer amplification gave nucleated cell count estimates. TCRdb keeps only in-frame clones here, not all; method: immunoSEQ multiplex PCR. V, J and clone size reflect that table, while D and trimming were determined from the DNA. The table shows around 150,000 clones, with approximately 81% occurring only once. Germline assignment: CDR1 MDHEN and CDR2 SYDVKM. The CDR3 consists of 13 residues. V dropped 6 bases and J dropped 7; count of bases not matched to a gene: 8. The source material was peripheral blood. The chain is built from TRBV28 and TRBJ1-2; 7 bases line up with TRBD1. The receptor's source is an older woman with active or convalescent COVID-19. The CDR3: CASSQTGVGGYTF. The CDR3 nucleotides read TGTGCCAGCAGCCAAACAGGGGTCGGTGGCTACACCTTC.